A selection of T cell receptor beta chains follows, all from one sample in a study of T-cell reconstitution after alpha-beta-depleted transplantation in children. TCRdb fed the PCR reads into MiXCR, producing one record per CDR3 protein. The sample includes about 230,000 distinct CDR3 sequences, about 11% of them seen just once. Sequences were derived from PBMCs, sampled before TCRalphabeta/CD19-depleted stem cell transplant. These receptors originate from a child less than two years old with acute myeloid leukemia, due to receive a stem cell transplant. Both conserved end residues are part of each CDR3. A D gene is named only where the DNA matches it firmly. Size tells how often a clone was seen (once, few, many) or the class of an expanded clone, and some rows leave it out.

CASSLVGATTNEKLFF TGCGCCAGCAGCTTGGTAGGCGCCACAACTAATGAAAAACTGTTTTTT TRBV5-1 . TRBJ1-4 many
CASSLGDRLTGEPFF TGTGCCAGCAGCTTGGGGGACAGGCTTACCGGGGAGCCGTTTTTT TRBV28 TRBD1 TRBJ2-2 .
CASSQGGRGPRGEQYF TGCGCCAGCAGCCAAGGGGGCAGGGGGCCGCGCGGAGAGCAGTACTTC TRBV4-1 TRBD1 TRBJ2-7 many
CASSLRTTGNTIYF TGTGCCAGCAGCTTGAGGACAACTGGAAACACCATATATTTT TRBV5-6 . TRBJ1-3 many
CASSFGGFRAPNTQYF TGTGCCAGCAGTTTCGGGGGCTTCAGGGCTCCAAATACGCAGTATTTT TRBV28 . TRBJ2-3 many
CASSGTSGRLNEQFF TGTGCCAGCAGCGGCACTAGCGGGAGGTTAAATGAGCAGTTCTTC TRBV7-2 TRBD2 TRBJ2-1 many
CASSLSRGIGTEAFF TGTGCCAGCAGCTTGAGTCGCGGCATAGGCACTGAAGCTTTCTTT TRBV5-4 . TRBJ1-1 .
CASSLPRWGSGRNPLHEQFF TGTGCCAGCAGCTTACCGCGATGGGGTAGCGGGAGGAATCCATTGCATGAGCAGTTCTTC TRBV11-1 TRBD2 TRBJ2-1 many
CASSSSPQGWTGELFF TGTGCCAGCAGCTCCAGCCCTCAGGGGTGGACCGGGGAGCTGTTTTTT TRBV7-6 . TRBJ2-2 many
CASSFTGTPPTEAFF TGCGCCAGCAGTTTCACCGGGACGCCCCCCACTGAAGCTTTCTTT TRBV10-1 . TRBJ1-1 .
CASSPEQGLNTQYF TGCGCCAGCAGCCCGGAACAGGGGCTGAATACGCAGTATTTT TRBV5-1 TRBD1 TRBJ2-3 many
CASSTSRSTDTQYF TGTGCCAGTAGTACGTCCCGGAGCACAGATACGCAGTATTTT TRBV19 . TRBJ2-3 few
CASSLFSKGYGYTF TGTGCCAGCAGTTTATTCAGTAAAGGCTATGGCTACACCTTC TRBV27 . TRBJ1-2 .
CSAPWPPTNEKLFF TGCAGTGCGCCCTGGCCGCCAACTAATGAAAAACTGTTTTTT TRBV20-1 . TRBJ1-4 many
CSVLSGEFDSPLHF TGCAGTGTCCTATCCGGCGAATTTGATTCACCCCTCCACTTT TRBV20-1 . TRBJ1-6 many
CASSSPGQGLRGKNEQFF TGCGCCAGCAGCTCACCGGGACAGGGCCTTCGAGGGAAGAATGAGCAGTTCTTC TRBV5-1 TRBD1 TRBJ2-1 .
CSVQAGPNTGELFF TGCAGTGTTCAAGCGGGACCAAACACCGGGGAGCTGTTTTTT TRBV20-1 TRBD2 TRBJ2-2 many
CASSYLGVATEAFF TGTGCCAGCAGTTACCTAGGGGTGGCCACTGAAGCTTTCTTT TRBV6-5 . TRBJ1-1 many
CSASSPGLVYEQFF TGCAGTGCTAGTTCCCCGGGACTAGTCTATGAGCAGTTCTTC TRBV20-1 TRBD2 TRBJ2-1 many
CASSTGTGKAYNEQFF TGCGCCAGCAGCACTGGGACAGGGAAAGCATACAATGAGCAGTTCTTC TRBV5-1 TRBD1 TRBJ2-1 many
CATSSQVATDTQYF TGTGCCACCTCATCCCAGGTGGCCACAGATACGCAGTATTTT TRBV15 . TRBJ2-3 many
CASSYSWTRRNIQYF TGTGCCAGCAGTTACTCTTGGACTCGAAGAAACATTCAGTACTTC TRBV6-5 . TRBJ2-4 many
CASSAQPGPDTQYF TGTGCCAGCAGCGCCCAACCGGGACCAGATACGCAGTATTTT TRBV3-1 . TRBJ2-3 many
CASSLAWGTEAFF TGTGCCAGCAGTTTGGCCTGGGGCACTGAAGCTTTCTTT TRBV6-5 . TRBJ1-1 few
CASSPLGQRNTEAFF TGCGCCAGCAGCCCACTCGGACAGCGCAACACTGAAGCTTTCTTT TRBV5-1 . TRBJ1-1 many
CASSYRDGTGNYGYTF TGTGCCAGCAGTTACAGGGATGGGACAGGGAACTATGGCTACACCTTC TRBV6-5 TRBD1 TRBJ1-2 many
CSITRDRGSDEQYF TGCAGCATAACCCGGGACAGGGGGTCAGACGAGCAGTACTTC TRBV29-1 TRBD1 TRBJ2-7 .
CASTPGLAGGANTGELFF TGTGCCAGTACCCCGGGACTAGCGGGGGGGGCGAACACCGGGGAGCTGTTTTTT TRBV19 TRBD2 TRBJ2-2 .
CASSPDGSNQPQHF TGTGCCAGCTCACCGGACGGTAGCAATCAGCCCCAGCATTTT TRBV18 . TRBJ1-5 many